The clone carrying this T cell receptor (beta chain) was observed a single time. Original analysis: Reference gene primer amplification yielded estimated nucleated cell counts. The protocol was immunoSEQ multiplex PCR, while the TCRdb copy is restricted to in-frame clones and leaves out a portion. Clonal size and the V and J genes are those of that table, whereas D and trimming came from the DNA. Among roughly 230,000 clones, 80% to 90% were seen once, and the ten largest hold about 4.5%. Trimming removed 5 bases at V and 7 bases at J, with 13 bases between. CDR3 length equals 13 residues. CDR1 and CDR2 from the germline V gene are SGDLS and YYNGEE. The source of the sample is a study of blood T cell repertoires in COVID-19. The overall study: Acute-phase and convalescent COVID-19 samples originated in the United States, Italy and Spain. Sources were T cells, B-cell-depleted T cells, or PBMCs; the material itself was cDNA or gDNA.

The gene calls are TRBV9 and TRBJ2-1; possibly TRBD2 for D (5 bases). This sequence originates from a woman between 35 and 50 years old who had recovered from COVID-19. Sequenced input: peripheral blood. CDR3 amino acids: CASSATGSNEQFF. As DNA, the CDR3 is TGTGCCAGCAGTGCCACGGGGAGTAATGAGCAGTTCTTC.